Shown below are 13 T cell receptor beta chains from a single sample sequenced in a study of regulatory T cells in long-lasting Graves disease. In building TCR beta libraries, iRepertoire HTBI primers were used together with Arm-PCR of CDR3 regions. TCRdb analysed the multiplex PCR reads with MiXCR anew, one entry per CDR3 protein. The repertoire includes under 700,000 distinct CDR3 sequences, about 15% of them detected once, and roughly 25% sits in the top ten. Regarding time point: newly diagnosed GD, antithyroid drugs for less than 3 months. The TCR library was made from RNA that had been extracted from PBMCs in TRIzol. Another study also made use of these data, one on T cells in Graves' hyperthyroidism and ophthalmopathy.

This specimen consisted of peripheral blood mononuclear cells (PBMCs), obtained at new diagnosis, from a patient treated with antithyroid drugs. The receptor source for this set is a woman aged 40-65 years with Graves disease.

In DNA form, the CDR3 reads TGCAGTGCTAGACAGGCTAATTCACCCCTCCACTTT. Its protein product is CSARQANSPLHF. V usage is TRBV20-1 and J usage is TRBJ1-6; D not certain. Germline-derived CDR1 and CDR2 are DFQATT and SNEGSKA (reference sequence). Trimming took 2 bases from V and 6 from J, leaving 5 bases between them. The CDR3 is made up of 12 amino acids.

This clonotype was counted many times. The chain carries TRBV24-1 and TRBJ1-5; D ambiguous. Trimming left V 8 bases short and J 3 bases short, with 16 bases between. Germline CDR1 is KGHDR and CDR2 is SFDVKD. The length of the CDR3 is 15 residues. The CDR3 loop is CATTRLGVFNQPQHF. In DNA form, the CDR3 reads TGTGCCACCACTAGATTGGGAGTGTTCAATCAGCCCCAGCATTTT.

The rearrangement joins TRBV6-2 or TRBV6-3 to TRBJ2-7; D is undetermined. V lost 5 bases to trimming and J lost 7 bases, with 15 bases between them. The CDR3 loop spans 13 amino acids. Germline V gene sequence: CDR1 MNHEY, CDR2 SVGEGT. In DNA form, the CDR3 reads TGTGCCAGCAGTCCGCCGCCAGGCGTGGAGCAGTACTTC. Its protein product is CASSPPPGVEQYF.

This clonotype showed up many times. The rearrangement joins TRBV27 to TRBJ2-1; 12 nucleotides line up with TRBD1. The germline V gene encodes CDR1 MNHEY and CDR2 SMNVEV (reference sequence). The CDR3 totals 16 residues. The trim removed 2 bases at V and 6 bases at J, leaving 5 bases unmatched. The chain's CDR3 is CASSLRPGQGANEQFF. For the CDR3, the DNA is TGTGCCAGCAGTTTACGCCCGGGACAGGGGGCCAATGAGCAGTTCTTC.

The table lists this clonotype with many counts. V and J are TRBV3-1 and TRBJ1-2; no reliable D call. The germline V gene encodes CDR1 LGHDT and CDR2 YNNKEL (reference sequence). The CDR3 loop spans 13 amino acids. Trimming cost V 4 bases and J 4 bases, with 10 bases left between them. The CDR3 protein is CASSPQRFYGYTF. The CDR3 bases are TGTGCCAGCAGCCCGCAGCGCTTCTATGGCTACACCTTC.

This clonotype was seen many times. This chain uses TRBV5-1 with TRBJ2-5; 8 bases map to TRBD2. V was clipped by 4 bases and J by 1 base; unmatched bases: 3. This CDR3 comprises 14 residues. The germline V gene encodes CDR1 SGHRS and CDR2 YFSETQ. In DNA, the CDR3 is TGCGCCAGCAGCCTCGGGACTAGCCAAGAGACCCAGTACTTC. Translation: CASSLGTSQETQYF.

This clonotype was observed many times. V gene TRBV28 combines with J gene TRBJ1-2; no clear D. Germline V gene data show CDR1 as MDHEN and CDR2 as SYDVKM. Trimming took 7 bases from V and 3 from J, leaving 9 bases between them. This CDR3 has 12 amino acids. CDR3 protein: CASTEEDYGYTF. The DNA of the CDR3 is TGTGCCAGCACCGAGGAAGACTATGGCTACACCTTC.

A few counts support this clonotype. The chain employs TRBV28 and TRBJ1-1; 12 bases agree with TRBD1. The germline V gene has CDR1 MDHEN and CDR2 SYDVKM. The trim removed 8 bases at V and 1 base at J, leaving 5 bases unmatched. The CDR3 totals 15 residues. The DNA for the CDR3 is TGTGCCAGCCCGGGACAGGGGGCTTCGAACACTGAAGCTTTCTTT. Translation: CASPGQGASNTEAFF.

The chain couples TRBV6-1 to TRBJ2-3; 8 bases fit TRBD2. Germline V gene lookup returns CDR1 MNHNS and CDR2 SASEGT. V shed 2 bases, J shed 4 bases, and the junction held 8 bases outside the gene matches. The CDR3 runs to 16 residues. Here the CDR3 reads CASSERTAGGSDTQYF. As DNA, the CDR3 is TGTGCCAGCAGTGAAAGGACGGCGGGGGGCTCAGATACGCAGTATTTT.

This clonotype was found many times. The rearrangement links TRBV6-2 or TRBV6-3 to TRBJ1-1, with a possible D match to TRBD1 (5 bases). The ends were cut back, 4 bases at V and 11 bases at J, with 17 bases in the middle. CDR1 and CDR2 (germline): MNHEY, SVGEGT. There are 13 residues in the CDR3. The CDR3: CASSSISGTRAFF. In nucleotides, the CDR3 is TGTGCCAGCAGTTCAATCTCCGGGACTAGGGCTTTCTTT.

In its sample, this clonotype was seen a few times. The chain combines TRBV12-3 or TRBV12-4 with TRBJ1-4, with 7 bases that match TRBD1. The CDR3 spans 15 residues. The ends lost 6 bases at V and 0 bases at J; junction bases unmatched: 4. CDR3: CASRRGQATNEKLFF. The DNA for the CDR3 is TGTGCCAGCAGACGAGGACAGGCAACTAATGAAAAACTGTTTTTT.

This clonotype was picked up many times. This chain links TRBV24-1 with TRBJ2-1; D is perhaps TRBD1 (5 bases). The CDR3 has 13 amino acids. V lost 4 bases to trimming and J lost 6 bases, with 9 bases between them. Germline lookup yields CDR1 KGHDR and CDR2 SFDVKD. CDR3 nucleotides: TGTGCCACCAGTGAGGTGGGGCGCAATGAGCAGTTCTTC. Translation: CATSEVGRNEQFF.

With regard to this clonotype: Only one base separates this from a far larger clonotype, so it likely reflects a read error. J is TRBJ2-1 and V is TRBV28; D might be TRBD2 (6 bases). Germline V lookup: CDR1 MDHEN, CDR2 SYDVKM. Between the trimmed V and J ends, which lost 4 bases and 12 bases, there was a span of 25 bases. The CDR3 has 16 residues. The CDR3 coding sequence is TGTGCCAGCAGTTCACCAACCCTAGGGAGGAGGAGGGGGCAGTTCTTC. It translates to CASSSPTLGRRRGQFF.